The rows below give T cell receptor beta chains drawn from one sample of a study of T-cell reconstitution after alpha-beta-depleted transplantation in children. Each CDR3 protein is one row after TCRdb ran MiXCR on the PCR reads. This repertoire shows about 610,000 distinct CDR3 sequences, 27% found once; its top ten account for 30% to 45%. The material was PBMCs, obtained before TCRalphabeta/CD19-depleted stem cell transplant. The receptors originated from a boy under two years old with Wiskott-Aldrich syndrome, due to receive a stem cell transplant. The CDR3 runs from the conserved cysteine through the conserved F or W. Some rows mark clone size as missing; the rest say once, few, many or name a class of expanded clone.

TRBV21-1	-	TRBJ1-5	CASSTKEDQPQHF
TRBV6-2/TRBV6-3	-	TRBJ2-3	CAGGDWTTDTQYF
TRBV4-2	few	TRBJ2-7	CASSQATWGDEQYF
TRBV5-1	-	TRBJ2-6	CASSLNRLSGANVLTF
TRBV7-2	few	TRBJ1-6	CASTRDRDFVSPLHF
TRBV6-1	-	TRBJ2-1	CASSVGGLADNNEQFF
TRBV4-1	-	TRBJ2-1	CASSLAGKTIDNEQFF
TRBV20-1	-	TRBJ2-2	CSATGLAGGETGELFF
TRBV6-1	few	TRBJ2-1	CASSDGRWDEQFF
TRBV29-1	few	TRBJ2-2	CSTPRAEQGASNTGELFF
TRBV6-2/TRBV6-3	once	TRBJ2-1	CASSYAGDYNEQFF
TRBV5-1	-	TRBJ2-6	CASSPSAGNVAGANVLTF
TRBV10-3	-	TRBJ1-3	CAISESGQGRNTIYF
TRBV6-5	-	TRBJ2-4	CASSYSRLAGGPGMYF
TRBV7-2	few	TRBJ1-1	CASSLIWNTEAFF
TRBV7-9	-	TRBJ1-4	CASSRTGFNEKLFF
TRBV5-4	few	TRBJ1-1	CASSSGAQNTEAFF
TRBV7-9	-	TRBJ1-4	CASSFETGDSNEKLFF
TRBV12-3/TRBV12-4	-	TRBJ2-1	CASSQDGPRQFF
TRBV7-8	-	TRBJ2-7	CASSLETGVLYEQYF
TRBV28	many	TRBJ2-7	CASSFRRDKGYEQYF
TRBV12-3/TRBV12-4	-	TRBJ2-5	CASQTSGSWLETQYF
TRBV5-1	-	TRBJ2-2	CASSHDRASTGELFF
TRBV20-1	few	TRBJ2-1	CSARDRTSGSGYNEQFF
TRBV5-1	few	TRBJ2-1	CASGSSLAYNEQFF
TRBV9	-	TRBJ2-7	CASSPRQGDPYEQYF
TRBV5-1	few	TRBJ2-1	CASRLDRGSSYNEQFF
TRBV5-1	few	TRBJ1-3	CASSLARPSSGNTIYF
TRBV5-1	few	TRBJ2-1	CASSLDTRTYNEQFF
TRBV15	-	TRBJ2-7	CATSRDYRGEQYF
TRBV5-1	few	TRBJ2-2	CASSLRWDRGAGELFF
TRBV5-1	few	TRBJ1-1	CASSLDQNTEAFF
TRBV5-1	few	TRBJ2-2	CASSFLGPLLAEDTGELFF
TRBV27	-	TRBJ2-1	CASRVTGKLASEQFF